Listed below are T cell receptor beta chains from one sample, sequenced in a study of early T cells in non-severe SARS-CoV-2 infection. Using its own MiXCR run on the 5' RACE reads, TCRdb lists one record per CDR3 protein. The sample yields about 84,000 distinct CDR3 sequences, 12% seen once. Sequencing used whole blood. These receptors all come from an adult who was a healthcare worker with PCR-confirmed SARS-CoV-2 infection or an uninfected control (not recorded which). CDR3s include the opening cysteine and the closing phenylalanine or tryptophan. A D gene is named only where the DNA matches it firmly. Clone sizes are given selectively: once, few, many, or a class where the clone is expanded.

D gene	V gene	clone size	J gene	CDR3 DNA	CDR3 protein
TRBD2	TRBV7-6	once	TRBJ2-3	TGTGCCAGCAGCTTAGTTGGGGGAGGGGCAGATACGCAGTATTTT	CASSLVGGGADTQYF
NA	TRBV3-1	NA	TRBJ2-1	TGTGCCAGCAGCCAAGGGCGTTTCGGGGATGAGCAGTTCTTC	CASSQGRFGDEQFF
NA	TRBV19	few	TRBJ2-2	TGTGCCAGTAGTATAGTTGCGACGAGCACCGGGGAGCTGTTTTTT	CASSIVATSTGELFF
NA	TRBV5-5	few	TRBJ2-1	TGTGCCAGCAGCCCCGCAGCCTGGGGAGATGAGCAGTTCTTC	CASSPAAWGDEQFF
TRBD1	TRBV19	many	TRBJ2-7	TGTGCCAGTAGTATTGGGACAGGGACCTCCTACGAGCAGTACTTC	CASSIGTGTSYEQYF
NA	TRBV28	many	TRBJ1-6	TGTGCCAGCATAGGGACACGGAACTCACCCCTCCACTTT	CASIGTRNSPLHF
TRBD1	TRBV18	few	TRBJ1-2	TGTGCCAGCTCACCGAAACCGGGACAGGGATACTATGGCTACACCTTC	CASSPKPGQGYYGYTF
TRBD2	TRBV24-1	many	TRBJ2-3	TGTGCCACCAGTGACCCTAGCGGAGGGGCTGCAGATACGCAGTATTTT	CATSDPSGGAADTQYF
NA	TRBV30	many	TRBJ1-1	TGTGCCTGGACTGGAGGATGGGGACTCATGAACACTGAAGCTTTCTTT	CAWTGGWGLMNTEAFF
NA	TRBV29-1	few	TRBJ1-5	TGCAGCGCCGTTTTTCCGCCCCAGCATTTT	CSAVFPPQHF
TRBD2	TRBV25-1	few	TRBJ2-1	TGTGCCAGCTCGTGGACTAGCGGCTACAATGAGCAGTTCTTC	CASSWTSGYNEQFF
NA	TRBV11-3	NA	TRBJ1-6	TGTGCCAGCAGCTTACAATGGGATGCCCCCCTCCACTTT	CASSLQWDAPLHF
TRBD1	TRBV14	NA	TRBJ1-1	TGTGCCAGCAGTGATGACAGGGGCACGTTGAACACTGAAGCTTTCTTT	CASSDDRGTLNTEAFF
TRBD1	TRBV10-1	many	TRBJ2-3	TGCGCCAGCAGCCCGGGACAGGGGGTTTCTAGCACAGATACGCAGTATTTT	CASSPGQGVSSTDTQYF
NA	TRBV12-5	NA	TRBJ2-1	TGTGCTAGTGGTTTGGTCTCCTACAATGAGCAGTTCTTC	CASGLVSYNEQFF
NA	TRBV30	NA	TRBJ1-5	TGTGCCTGCTGCAGCAATCAGCCCCAGCATTTT	CACCSNQPQHF
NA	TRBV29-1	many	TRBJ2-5	TGCAGCGTTGTCGCCCTAGCGATAGAGACCCAGTACTTC	CSVVALAIETQYF
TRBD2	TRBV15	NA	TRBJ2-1	TGTGCCACCAGCAGAGATCAAGCTAGCGGAGCCGAGCAGTTCTTC	CATSRDQASGAEQFF
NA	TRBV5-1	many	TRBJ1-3	TGCGCCAGCAGTTCCGGGACGATCGGAAACACCATATATTTT	CASSSGTIGNTIYF
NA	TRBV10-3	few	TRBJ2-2	TGTGCCATCAGTATTGGAGGGAACGGGGAGCTGTTTTTT	CAISIGGNGELFF